The 30 T cell receptor beta chains reported below all come from one sample, sequenced in a study of blood T cell repertoires in COVID-19. Profiling relied on immunoSEQ multiplex PCR, and the TCRdb table lists in-frame clones only, not all of them. The profile shows approximately 190,000 clones, roughly 80% of them singletons. Material for sequencing was peripheral blood. Source of these receptors: a man aged 60-69 years with acute or convalescent COVID-19.

The V and J genes are TRBV7-9 and TRBJ1-5; D is unresolved. V gave up 4 bases and J gave up 6 bases, with 10 bases separating them. Germline-derived CDR1 and CDR2 are SEHNR and FQNEAQ (reference sequence). CDR3 length: 13 residues. The CDR3 spells CASSSGVGQPQHF. The CDR3 DNA reads TGTGCCAGCAGCTCCGGGGTAGGTCAGCCCCAGCATTTT.

CDR3: CASSPPVGTGNYNEQFF. The CDR3 nucleotides are TGTGCCAGCTCACCACCGGTAGGGACAGGGAACTACAATGAGCAGTTCTTC. This rearrangement joins TRBV18 to TRBJ2-1; 9 bases line up with TRBD1. CDR1 and CDR2 from the germline V gene are KGHSH and LQKENI. The CDR3 runs 17 residues. After removal of 0 bases from V and 3 bases from J, the junction contained 6 bases not matched to a gene.

The rearrangement links TRBV7-6 to TRBJ1-1; a possible D gene is TRBD1 (6 bases). V gave up 0 bases and J gave up 4 bases, with 15 bases separating them. In germline, CDR1 is SGHVS, CDR2 FNYEAQ. This CDR3 has 16 residues. CDR3 bases: TGTGCCAGCAGCTTAGCGCTTGCAGGGGTGGGCACTGAAGCTTTCTTT. It yields the protein CASSLALAGVGTEAFF.

The chain couples TRBV6-2 or TRBV6-3 to TRBJ2-2; 7 positions agree with TRBD2. This CDR3 is 18 amino acids long. Looked up from germline, CDR1 is MNHEY and CDR2 is SVGEGT. V was clipped by 2 bases and J by 2 bases; unmatched bases: 11. The CDR3 DNA reads as TGTGCCAGCAGTTACCGTCTAGCGGATAACCCCAACACCGGGGAGCTGTTTTTT. Its translation: CASSYRLADNPNTGELFF.

The rearrangement uses TRBV5-1 and TRBJ2-7, with 10 bases lining up with TRBD1. The V and J ends lost 4 bases and 5 bases, in that order; junction bases with no gene match: 6. Germline V gives CDR1 SGHRS, CDR2 YFSETQ. The CDR3 has 14 residues. CDR3 loop: CASSPDRGFDEQYF. CDR3 in DNA: TGCGCCAGCAGCCCGGACAGGGGGTTCGACGAGCAGTACTTC.

The chain carries TRBV6-5 and TRBJ1-2, with 7 positions matching TRBD1. The J segment lost 8 bases and the V segment lost 0 bases, leaving 12 bases of the junction unmatched. The CDR3 runs 16 residues. Germline-derived CDR1 and CDR2 are MNHEY and SVGAGI. DNA for the CDR3: TGTGCCAGCAGTTACTCGTCGGACAGGCGGTCTGGGGGCTACACCTTC. It yields the protein CASSYSSDRRSGGYTF.

V gene TRBV7-9 combines with J gene TRBJ1-4; D is uncertain. The CDR3 contains 15 residues. Trimming took 5 bases from V and 3 from J, leaving 13 bases between them. Per the germline V gene, CDR1 is SEHNR and CDR2 is FQNEAQ (reference sequence). In DNA form, the CDR3 reads TGTGCCAGCAGCCCCCCAAGGGAGGCTAATGAAAAACTGTTTTTT. Protein product: CASSPPREANEKLFF.

The chain recombines TRBV29-1 with TRBJ2-7; TRBD2 matches 10 bases. The CDR3 spans 14 residues. The V gene end was trimmed by 6 bases and the J gene end by 5 bases; junction bases not matched to a gene: 10. The germline CDR1 and CDR2 sequences are SQVTM and ANQGSEA. The CDR3 is CSVKREGSYHEQYF. CDR3 in DNA: TGCAGCGTAAAGCGGGAGGGTTCGTACCACGAGCAGTACTTC.

The chain is built from TRBV4-3 and TRBJ1-2; TRBD1 aligns across 11 bases. The CDR3 has 16 amino acids. Germline lookup yields CDR1 LGHNA and CDR2 YSLEER. V was pared by 4 bases and J by 3 bases, with 7 bases of the junction left unmatched. CDR3 sequence: CASSPSGTGGHYGYTF. CDR3 in DNA: TGCGCCAGCAGCCCGTCCGGGACAGGGGGACACTATGGCTACACCTTC.

The chain recombines TRBV19 with TRBJ2-2, with a possible D match to TRBD2 (5 bases). CDR1 is LNHDA and CDR2 is SQIVND in the germline V gene (reference sequence). The CDR3 covers 13 residues. The V end lost 5 bases, the J end lost 8 bases, and 12 bases lay between the germline ends. As DNA, the CDR3 is TGTGCCAGTAGTCCCCCCGGGATGGGGGAGCTGTTTTTT. Amino acid sequence: CASSPPGMGELFF.

The chain employs TRBV4-3 and TRBJ2-2; 10 nucleotides align to TRBD2. V shed 0 bases, J shed 1 base, and the junction held 2 bases outside the gene matches. CDR1 is LGHNA and CDR2 is YSLEER in the germline V gene. The CDR3 totals 17 residues. The CDR3 loop is CASSQDPSGGNTGELFF. In DNA, the CDR3 is TGCGCCAGCAGCCAAGATCCTAGCGGGGGGAACACCGGGGAGCTGTTTTTT.

As concerns this clone: The sample carries other DNA sequences with the same CDR3. The chain uses TRBV20-1 and TRBJ1-2; D unresolved. CDR1 and CDR2 (germline): DFQATT, SNEGSKA (reference sequence). This CDR3 has 11 amino acids. Between the trimmed V and J ends, which lost 0 bases and 11 bases, there was a span of 10 bases. As DNA, the CDR3 is TGCAGTGCTAGAGATCTCGGCGGGTACACCTTC. Residues: CSARDLGGYTF.

The table lists this clone with a few counts. This chain joins TRBV7-9 and TRBJ1-3, with D unresolved. The V gene's germline CDR1 is SEHNR and CDR2 FQNEAQ (reference sequence). CDR3 length: 15 amino acids. V gave up 7 bases and J gave up 0 bases, with 13 bases separating them. The CDR3 DNA reads TGTGCCAGCACGCGAGACCAGGTCTCTGGAAACACCATATATTTT. It translates to CASTRDQVSGNTIYF.

The chain combines TRBV7-9 with TRBJ1-2; 7 nucleotides align to TRBD1. The V gene's germline CDR1 is SEHNR and CDR2 FQNEAQ (reference sequence). CDR3 size: 15 residues. Unmatched junction bases numbered 10, after V lost 5 bases and J lost 4 bases. This chain's CDR3 is CASSPATGSFYGYTF. The CDR3 DNA reads TGTGCCAGCAGCCCCGCGACAGGGTCCTTCTATGGCTACACCTTC.

The chain combines TRBV2 with TRBJ1-5; D perhaps matches TRBD1 (6 bases). Between the trimmed V and J ends, which lost 8 bases and 4 bases, there was a span of 12 bases. Germline V gene sequence: CDR1 SNHLY, CDR2 FYNNEI. This CDR3 comprises 13 residues. CDR3 protein: CASGRRGNQPQHF. The CDR3 nucleotides are TGTGCCAGCGGACGAAGGGGGAATCAGCCCCAGCATTTT.

Turning to this clone: The sample holds other DNA sequences that translate to the same CDR3. The chain combines TRBV20-1 with TRBJ2-7; 12 bases line up with TRBD2. In germline, CDR1 is DFQATT, CDR2 SNEGSKA (reference sequence). The J segment lost 3 bases and the V segment lost 3 bases, leaving 3 bases of the junction unmatched. The CDR3 contains 14 residues. CDR3 coding DNA: TGCAGTGCTAGTAGACTAGCGGGAGTCTACGAGCAGTACTTC. Protein product: CSASRLAGVYEQYF.

In its sample, this clone was seen once. V gene TRBV7-2 combines with J gene TRBJ2-1; 11 bases map to TRBD2. CDR3 length: 15 residues. Germline lookup yields CDR1 SGHTA and CDR2 FQGNSA. V lost 8 bases and J lost 6; bases outside the gene matches: 9. Here the CDR3 reads CASGLSGGAFNEQFF. CDR3 DNA: TGTGCCAGCGGCCTTAGCGGGGGGGCTTTCAATGAGCAGTTCTTC.

This rearrangement joins TRBV9 to TRBJ1-1; a weak D match, TRBD1 (6 bases). V lost 0 bases to trimming and J lost 4 bases, with 13 bases between them. This CDR3 spans 15 amino acids. In germline, CDR1 is SGDLS, CDR2 YYNGEE. This CDR3 reads CASSVAGQGFTEAFF. CDR3 DNA: TGTGCCAGCAGCGTAGCTGGCCAGGGGTTCACTGAAGCTTTCTTT.

This chain connects TRBV15 to TRBJ2-1, with a weak D call TRBD2 (7 bases). The germline gives CDR1 LNHNV, CDR2 YYDKDF (reference sequence). V was cut by 3 bases and J by 8 bases, with 17 bases left in between. The CDR3 spans 15 residues. In DNA, the CDR3 is TGTGCCACCAGCAGCCCGGCTTGGGGGGGCGATGAGCAGTTCTTC. It encodes CATSSPAWGGDEQFF.

This chain joins TRBV6-5 and TRBJ1-3; no definite D call. The CDR3 is 14 amino acids. Germline CDR1 and CDR2: MNHEY and SVGAGI. Between the trimmed V and J ends, which lost 6 bases and 0 bases, there was a span of 9 bases. CDR3 loop: CASSSGSSGNTIYF. For the CDR3, the DNA is TGTGCCAGCAGCTCGGGGAGCTCTGGAAACACCATATATTTT.

V is TRBV6-5 and J is TRBJ1-1; 8 positions agree with TRBD1. CDR3 length equals 14 residues. Germline CDR1 is MNHEY and CDR2 is SVGAGI. Trimming took 6 bases from V and 1 from J; bases not matched to a gene: 4. Written as DNA, the CDR3 is TGTGCCAGCAGAACAACAGGGGGGAACACTGAAGCTTTCTTT. It translates to CASRTTGGNTEAFF.

This clone was seen once. A read error may account for a junction end that differs from germline. V usage is TRBV28 and J usage is TRBJ1-2; perhaps TRBD1 as D (6 bases). Germline CDR1 MDHEN, CDR2 SYDVKM. CDR3 size: 13 residues. The CDR3 is CASSLIGGYGYTF. The CDR3 bases are TGTGCCAGCAGTTTAATTGGGGGCTATGGCTACACATTC.

This chain's CDR3 is CASSQADRGRGYTF. For the CDR3, the DNA is TGTGCCAGCAGCCAAGCCGACAGGGGCCGAGGCTACACCTTC. The chain has TRBV3-1 (or the pseudogene TRBV3-2) and TRBJ1-2, with 8 bases fitting TRBD1. Germline V gene data show CDR1 as LGHDT and CDR2 as YNNKEL (reference sequence). V trimming: 1 base; J trimming: 8 bases; junction bases outside the gene matches: 6. The length of the CDR3 is 14 residues.

CDR3 amino acids: CASSEGPRGTVSGNTIYF. As DNA, the CDR3 is TGTGCCAGCAGTGAAGGGCCCCGTGGGACAGTCTCTGGAAACACCATATATTTT. The rearrangement links TRBV6-1 to TRBJ1-3, with 7 bases identical to TRBD1. This CDR3 is 18 amino acids long. With 1 base clipped from V and 0 bases from J, the junction kept 9 bases outside the gene matches. The V gene's germline CDR1 is MNHNS and CDR2 SASEGT.

V and J are TRBV5-1 and TRBJ1-3, with 7 bases matching TRBD1. After removal of 1 base from V and 3 bases from J, the junction contained 1 base not matched to a gene. Germline CDR1 SGHRS, CDR2 YFSETQ. The CDR3 has 14 residues. The CDR3 nucleotides are TGCGCCAGCAGCTTGACAGGGGATGGAAACACCATATATTTT. Translated, it gives CASSLTGDGNTIYF.

This chain uses TRBV28 with TRBJ2-7; tentatively, D is TRBD1 (6 bases). V lost 6 bases, J lost 4 bases, and 13 bases lay in between. CDR3 length equals 13 residues. Germline values: CDR1 MDHEN, CDR2 SYDVKM. CDR3 coding DNA: TGTGCCAGCAGGACAGGCCCCCTTTACGAGCAGTACTTC. The encoded protein is CASRTGPLYEQYF. Full variable domain (outside the CDR3, taken from reference TRBV28 and TRBJ2-7): DVKVTQSSRYLVKRTGEKVFLECVQDMDHENMFWYRQDPGLGLRLIYFSYDVKMKEKGDIPEGYSVSREKKERFSLILESASTNQTSMYLCASRTGPLYEQYFGPGTRLTVT.

V usage is TRBV5-3 and J usage is TRBJ1-2; D is possibly TRBD1 (5 bases). TRBV5-3 is reported as an ORF; its role is uncertain. Trimming shortened V by 0 bases and J by 0 bases, and 9 bases separated the two germline ends. This CDR3 has 15 amino acids. The CDR3 region is CARSLVPGTNYGYTF. The CDR3 region has the DNA TGTGCCAGAAGCTTGGTCCCAGGGACTAACTATGGCTACACCTTC.

This clone was detected only once. V gene TRBV5-1 combines with J gene TRBJ2-3, with TRBD1 matching over 7 bases. The CDR3 sequence is 14 residues long. Germline CDR1 reads SGHRS; CDR2 reads YFSETQ. J lost 8 bases, V lost 1 base, and 7 bases had no gene match. The CDR3 loop reads CASSLTGELGTQYF. DNA for the CDR3: TGCGCCAGCAGCTTGACAGGGGAGTTGGGTACGCAGTATTTT.

On this clone itself: Other DNA sequences in the sample encode the same CDR3. The chain couples TRBV6-1 to TRBJ1-3; no definite D call. Trimming cost V 2 bases and J 0 bases, with 8 bases left between them. The length of the CDR3 is 15 residues. In germline, CDR1 is MNHNS, CDR2 SASEGT. The CDR3 DNA follows: TGTGCCAGCAGTGAATCCCCCAGCTCTGGAAACACCATATATTTT. Amino acids: CASSESPSSGNTIYF.

Written as DNA, the CDR3 is TGTGCCAGCAGCGTACCTAGCGGAGGGGGCACAGATACGCAGTATTTT. Its protein is CASSVPSGGGTDTQYF. The chain is built from TRBV9 and TRBJ2-3; 7 bases align to TRBD2. The J segment lost 1 base and the V segment lost 1 base, leaving 6 bases of the junction unmatched. CDR3 length equals 16 residues. Germline assignment: CDR1 SGDLS and CDR2 YYNGEE.